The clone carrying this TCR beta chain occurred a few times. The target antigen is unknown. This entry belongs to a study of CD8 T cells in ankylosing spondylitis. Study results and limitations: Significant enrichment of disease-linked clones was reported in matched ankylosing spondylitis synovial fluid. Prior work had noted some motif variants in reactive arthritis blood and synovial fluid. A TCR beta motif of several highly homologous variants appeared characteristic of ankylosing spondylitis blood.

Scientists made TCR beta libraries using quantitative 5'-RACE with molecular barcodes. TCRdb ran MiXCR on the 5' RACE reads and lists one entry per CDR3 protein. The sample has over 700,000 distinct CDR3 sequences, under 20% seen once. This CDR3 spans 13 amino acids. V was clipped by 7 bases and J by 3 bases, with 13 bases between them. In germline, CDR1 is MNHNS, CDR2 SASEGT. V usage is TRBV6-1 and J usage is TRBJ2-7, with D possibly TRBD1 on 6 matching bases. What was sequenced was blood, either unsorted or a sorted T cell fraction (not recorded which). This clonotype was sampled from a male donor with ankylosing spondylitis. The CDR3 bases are TGTGCCAGCAATCAACCAGGGGTCTACGAGCAGTACTTC. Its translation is CASNQPGVYEQYF.